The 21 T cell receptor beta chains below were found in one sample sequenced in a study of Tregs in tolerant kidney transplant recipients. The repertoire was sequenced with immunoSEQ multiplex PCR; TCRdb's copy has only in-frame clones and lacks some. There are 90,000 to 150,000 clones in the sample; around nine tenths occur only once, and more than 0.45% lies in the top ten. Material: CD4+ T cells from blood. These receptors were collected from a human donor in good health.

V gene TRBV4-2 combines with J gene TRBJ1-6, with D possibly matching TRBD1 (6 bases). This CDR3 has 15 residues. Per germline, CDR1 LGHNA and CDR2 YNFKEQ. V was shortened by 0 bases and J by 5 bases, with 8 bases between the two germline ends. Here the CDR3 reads CASSQDQGNNSPLHF. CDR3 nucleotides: TGTGCCAGCAGCCAAGATCAGGGGAATAATTCACCCCTCCACTTT.

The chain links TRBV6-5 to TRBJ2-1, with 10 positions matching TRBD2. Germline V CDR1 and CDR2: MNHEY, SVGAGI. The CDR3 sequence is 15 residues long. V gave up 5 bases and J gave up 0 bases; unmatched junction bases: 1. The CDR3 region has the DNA TGTGCCAGCAGTCCTAGCGGGAGCTCCTACAATGAGCAGTTCTTC. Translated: CASSPSGSSYNEQFF.

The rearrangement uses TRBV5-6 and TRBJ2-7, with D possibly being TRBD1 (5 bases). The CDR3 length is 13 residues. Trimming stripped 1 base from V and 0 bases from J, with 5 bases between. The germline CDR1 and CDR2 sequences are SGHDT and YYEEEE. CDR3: CASSLTGSYEQYF. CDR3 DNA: TGTGCCAGCAGCTTGACAGGCTCCTACGAGCAGTACTTC.

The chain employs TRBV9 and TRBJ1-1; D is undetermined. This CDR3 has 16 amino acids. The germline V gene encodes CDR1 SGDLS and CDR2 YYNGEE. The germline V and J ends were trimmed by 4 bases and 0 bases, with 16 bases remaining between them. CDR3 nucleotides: TGTGCCAGCAGCTCCCAATCGGAACTTATGAACACTGAAGCTTTCTTT. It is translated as CASSSQSELMNTEAFF. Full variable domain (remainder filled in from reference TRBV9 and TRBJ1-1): DSGVTQTPKHLITATGQRVTLRCSPRSGDLSVYWYQQSLDQGLQFLIQYYNGEERAKGNILERFSAQQFPDLHSELNLSSLELGDSALYFCASSSQSELMNTEAFFGQGTRLTVV.

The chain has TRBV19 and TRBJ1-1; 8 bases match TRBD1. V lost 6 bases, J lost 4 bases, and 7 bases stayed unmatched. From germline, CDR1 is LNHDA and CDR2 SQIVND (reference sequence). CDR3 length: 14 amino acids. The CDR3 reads CASREQGGGTEAFF. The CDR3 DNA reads TGTGCCAGTAGAGAACAGGGGGGCGGCACTGAAGCTTTCTTT.

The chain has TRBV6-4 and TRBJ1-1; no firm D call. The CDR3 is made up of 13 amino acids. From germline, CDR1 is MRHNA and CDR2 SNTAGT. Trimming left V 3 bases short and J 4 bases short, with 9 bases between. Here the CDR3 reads CASSEGMGTEAFF. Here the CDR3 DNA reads TGTGCCAGCAGTGAGGGGATGGGCACTGAAGCTTTCTTT.

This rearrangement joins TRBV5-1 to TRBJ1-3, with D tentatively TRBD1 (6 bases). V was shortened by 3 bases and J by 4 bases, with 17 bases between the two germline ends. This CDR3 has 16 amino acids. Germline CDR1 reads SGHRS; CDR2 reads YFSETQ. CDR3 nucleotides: TGCGCCAGCAGCTCACAGGGCGGGGACCCGGGAAACACCATATATTTT. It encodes CASSSQGGDPGNTIYF.

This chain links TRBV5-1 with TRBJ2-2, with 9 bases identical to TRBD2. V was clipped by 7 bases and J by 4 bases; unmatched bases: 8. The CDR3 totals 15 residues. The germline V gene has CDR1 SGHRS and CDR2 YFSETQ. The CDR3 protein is CASGTGAGGTGELFF. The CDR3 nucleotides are TGCGCCAGCGGCACTGGAGCGGGAGGCACCGGGGAGCTGTTTTTT.

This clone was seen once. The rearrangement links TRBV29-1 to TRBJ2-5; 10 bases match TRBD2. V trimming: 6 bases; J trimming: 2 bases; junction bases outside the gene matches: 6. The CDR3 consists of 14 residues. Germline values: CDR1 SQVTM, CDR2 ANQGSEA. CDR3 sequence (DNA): TGCAGCGTCTTTACTAGCGGGGAGCAAGAGACCCAGTACTTC. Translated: CSVFTSGEQETQYF.

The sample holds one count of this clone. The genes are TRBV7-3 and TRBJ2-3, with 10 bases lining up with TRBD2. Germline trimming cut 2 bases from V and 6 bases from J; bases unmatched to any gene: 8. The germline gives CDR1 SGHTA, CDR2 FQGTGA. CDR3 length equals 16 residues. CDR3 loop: CASSLELAGPRDTQYF. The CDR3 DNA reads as TGTGCCAGCAGCTTAGAACTAGCGGGGCCCAGGGATACGCAGTATTTT.

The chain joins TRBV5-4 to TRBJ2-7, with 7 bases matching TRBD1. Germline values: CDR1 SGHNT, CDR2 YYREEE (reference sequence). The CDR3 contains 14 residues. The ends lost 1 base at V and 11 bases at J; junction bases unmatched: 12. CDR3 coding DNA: TGTGCCAGCAGCTTGTCGGGACAGCCCAAGAATGAGTACTTC. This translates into CASSLSGQPKNEYF.

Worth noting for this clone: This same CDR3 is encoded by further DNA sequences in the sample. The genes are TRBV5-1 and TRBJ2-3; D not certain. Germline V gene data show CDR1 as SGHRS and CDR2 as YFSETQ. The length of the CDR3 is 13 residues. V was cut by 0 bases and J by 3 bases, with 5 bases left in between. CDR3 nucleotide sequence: TGCGCCAGCAGCTTGGGGGGAACAGATACGCAGTATTTT. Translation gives CASSLGGTDTQYF.

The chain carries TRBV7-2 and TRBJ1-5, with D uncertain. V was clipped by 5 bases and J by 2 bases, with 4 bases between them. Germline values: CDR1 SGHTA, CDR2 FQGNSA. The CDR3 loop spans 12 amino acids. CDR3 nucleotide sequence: TGTGCCAGCAGCCCCGGCAATCAGCCCCAGCATTTT. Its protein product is CASSPGNQPQHF. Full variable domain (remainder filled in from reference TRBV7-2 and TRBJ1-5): GAGVSQSPSNKVTEKGKDVELRCDPISGHTALYWYRQSLGQGLEFLIYFQGNSAPDKSGLPSDRFSAERTGGSVSTLTIQRTQQEDSAVYLCASSPGNQPQHFGDGTRLSIL.

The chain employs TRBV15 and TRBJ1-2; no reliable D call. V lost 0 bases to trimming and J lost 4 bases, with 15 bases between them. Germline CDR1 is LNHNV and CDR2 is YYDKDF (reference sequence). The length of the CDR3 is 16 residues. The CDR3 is CATSRDPGRVSYGYTF. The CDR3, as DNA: TGTGCCACCAGCAGAGATCCGGGTCGGGTATCCTATGGCTACACCTTC.

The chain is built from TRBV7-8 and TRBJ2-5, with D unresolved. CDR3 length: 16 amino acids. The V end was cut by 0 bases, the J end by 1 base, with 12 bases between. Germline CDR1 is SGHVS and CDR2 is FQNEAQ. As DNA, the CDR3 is TGTGCCAGCAGCTTAGCGCGACCGGGTTTCCAAGAGACCCAGTACTTC. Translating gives CASSLARPGFQETQYF.

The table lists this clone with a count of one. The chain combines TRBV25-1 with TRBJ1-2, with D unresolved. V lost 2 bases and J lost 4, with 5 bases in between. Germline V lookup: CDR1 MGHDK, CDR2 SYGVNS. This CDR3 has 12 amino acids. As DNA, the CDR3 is TGTGCCAGCAGTGAACTCCCCTATGGCTACACCTTC. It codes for CASSELPYGYTF.

The CDR3 nucleotides read TGTGCCAGCGCTCGCGGGGGGGCCGACCAAGAGACCCAGTACTTC. The encoded protein is CASARGGADQETQYF. V is TRBV9 and J is TRBJ2-5; 9 nucleotides align to TRBD2. Looked up from germline, CDR1 is SGDLS and CDR2 is YYNGEE. The CDR3 extends over 15 amino acids. J was trimmed by 0 bases and V by 7 bases; bases with no gene match: 7.

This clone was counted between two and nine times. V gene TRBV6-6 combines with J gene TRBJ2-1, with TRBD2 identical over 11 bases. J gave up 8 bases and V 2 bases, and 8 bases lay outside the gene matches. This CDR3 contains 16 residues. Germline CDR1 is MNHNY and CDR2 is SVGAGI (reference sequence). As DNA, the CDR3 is TGTGCCAGCAGTTACCCCCTAGCGGGAGGTGGCCATGAGCAGTTCTTC. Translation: CASSYPLAGGGHEQFF.

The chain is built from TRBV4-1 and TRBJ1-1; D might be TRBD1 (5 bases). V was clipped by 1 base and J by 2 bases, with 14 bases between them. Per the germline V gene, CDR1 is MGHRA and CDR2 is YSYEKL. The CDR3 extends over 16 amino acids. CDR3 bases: TGCGCCAGCAGCCAAGGGAGGGACCCCGAAAACACTGAAGCTTTCTTT. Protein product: CASSQGRDPENTEAFF.

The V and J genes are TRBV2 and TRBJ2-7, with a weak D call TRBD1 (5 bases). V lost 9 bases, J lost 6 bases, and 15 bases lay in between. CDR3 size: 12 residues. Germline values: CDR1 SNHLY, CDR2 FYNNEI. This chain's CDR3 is CASSRQGPEQYF. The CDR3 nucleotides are TGTGCCAGTTCGCGGCAGGGCCCCGAGCAGTACTTC.

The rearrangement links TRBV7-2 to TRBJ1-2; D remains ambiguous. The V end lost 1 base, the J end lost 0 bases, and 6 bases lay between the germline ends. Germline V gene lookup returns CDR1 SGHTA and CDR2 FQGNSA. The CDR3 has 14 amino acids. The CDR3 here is CASSLVLTNYGYTF. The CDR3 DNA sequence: TGTGCCAGCAGCTTAGTGCTGACTAACTATGGCTACACCTTC.